These 15 T cell receptor beta chains were sequenced from one sample in a study of metastatic and nonmetastatic thyroid tumors. TCRdb re-processed the PCR reads through MiXCR. The profile shows roughly 90,000 clones, around 14% of them singletons. Thyroid surgery was performed in patients who had received no treatment beforehand. The sample taken for sequencing was blood. Source of these receptors: a female donor with papillary thyroid cancer or a benign thyroid nodule (not recorded which). Some clones in this sample may be carry-over from other donors' samples.

This clone has ten or more counts. The CDR3: CSARRTAQETQYF. CDR3 nucleotide sequence: TGCAGTGCTAGGCGGACAGCCCAAGAGACCCAGTACTTC. V usage is TRBV20-1 and J usage is TRBJ2-5; the D gene is possibly TRBD1 (6 bases). The V gene's germline CDR1 is DFQATT and CDR2 SNEGSKA (reference sequence). CDR3 length: 13 residues. Trimming pared 3 bases from V and 1 base from J, leaving 9 bases between.

This clone was counted ten times or more. V is TRBV12-3 or TRBV12-4 and J is TRBJ1-3; D is perhaps TRBD1 (6 bases). This CDR3 comprises 14 residues. V was pared by 7 bases and J by 4 bases, with 14 bases between. The DNA for the CDR3 is TGTGCCAGCATGCCCGTCAGGGGAGGAAACACCATATATTTT. Protein: CASMPVRGGNTIYF.

This clone was picked up many times. The V and J genes are TRBV6-6 and TRBJ2-2; unclear D gene. This CDR3 has 15 amino acids. In germline, CDR1 is MNHNY, CDR2 SVGAGI (reference sequence). V dropped 2 bases and J dropped 2 bases, with 9 bases sitting between them. CDR3 in amino acids: CASSYRNSNTGELFF. In DNA form, the CDR3 reads TGTGCCAGCAGTTACCGGAACTCTAACACCGGGGAGCTGTTTTTT.

This clone came up many times. The chain combines TRBV30 with TRBJ1-2; D ambiguous. Deletions cut 4 bases from V and 5 bases from J, with 17 bases between. Germline CDR1 reads GTSNPN; CDR2 reads SVGIG (reference sequence). The CDR3 runs to 14 residues. The CDR3 nucleotides read TGTGCCTGGAAGTATGGCGGTGAAAGTTATGGCTACACCTTC. Translation: CAWKYGGESYGYTF.

In this sample, this clone turned up many times. This sequence joins TRBV6-5 and TRBJ2-7; D remains unclear. The V end was cut by 2 bases, the J end by 4 bases, with 6 bases between. CDR1 and CDR2 from the germline V gene are MNHEY and SVGAGI. The CDR3 loop spans 12 amino acids. The CDR3 DNA reads as TGTGCCAGCAGTTACAATCTATACGAGCAGTACTTC. It encodes CASSYNLYEQYF.

This clone appeared a few times. This rearrangement joins TRBV12-3 or TRBV12-4 to TRBJ1-1; D is unclear. This CDR3 spans 14 amino acids. V was shortened by 7 bases and J by 7 bases, with 19 bases between the two germline ends. The CDR3 DNA reads as TGTGCCAGCATCCTCCTCGAGGGAGCGGATGAAGCTTTCTTT. Amino acids: CASILLEGADEAFF.

This clone was found many times. V and J are TRBV6-1 and TRBJ1-5; possible D gene TRBD1, 5 bases. V was clipped by 8 bases and J by 0 bases, with 14 bases between them. Germline V lookup: CDR1 MNHNS, CDR2 SASEGT. The CDR3 contains 15 residues. The CDR3 sequence is CASGTAPYSNQPQHF. The CDR3 nucleotides are TGTGCCAGCGGGACGGCTCCTTATAGCAATCAGCCCCAGCATTTT.

Concerning this clone: It may be a read error: a sequence one base away is much more abundant. The chain combines TRBV9 with TRBJ1-1; 10 bases fit TRBD1. The germline V gene has CDR1 SGDLS and CDR2 YYNGEE. With 0 bases clipped from V and 3 bases from J, the junction kept 11 bases outside the gene matches. This CDR3 region has 18 residues. The CDR3 nucleotides read TGTGCCAGCAGCGTAGAGCCGGGACAGGGGCCTGTGTACACTGAAGCTTTCTTT. Its protein is CASSVEPGQGPVYTEAFF.

This clone was seen ten or more times. This sequence joins TRBV28 and TRBJ2-5, with 11 nucleotides matching TRBD1. There are 15 residues in the CDR3. The J segment lost 5 bases and the V segment lost 5 bases, leaving 7 bases of the junction unmatched. Germline assignment: CDR1 MDHEN and CDR2 SYDVKM. CDR3 sequence: CASSMPDRGPETQYF. In DNA form, the CDR3 reads TGTGCCAGCAGTATGCCGGACAGGGGGCCGGAGACCCAGTACTTC.

This chain links TRBV11-2 with TRBJ2-7; perhaps TRBD2 as D (6 bases). The CDR3 sequence is 18 residues long. The germline V and J ends were trimmed by 2 bases and 2 bases, with 22 bases remaining between them. CDR1 is SGHAT and CDR2 is FQNNGV in the germline V gene. The CDR3 region is CASSLYGSSAGVPYEQYF. The CDR3 nucleotides are TGTGCCAGCAGCTTATACGGGTCCTCAGCGGGTGTTCCCTACGAGCAGTACTTC.

The V gene is TRBV7-3, the J gene TRBJ2-1, with TRBD2 matching 11 bases. This CDR3 is 17 amino acids long. CDR1 and CDR2 from the germline V gene are SGHTA and FQGTGA. V trimming: 0 bases; J trimming: 8 bases; junction bases outside the gene matches: 9. CDR3 residues: CASSLTGTSGWADEQFF. The DNA of the CDR3 is TGTGCCAGCAGCTTAACCGGGACTAGCGGTTGGGCCGATGAGCAGTTCTTC.

This clone was observed many times. The chain employs TRBV19 and TRBJ2-7, with 12 bases that match TRBD2. Germline V lookup: CDR1 LNHDA, CDR2 SQIVND (reference sequence). The CDR3 is 18 amino acids. V lost 5 bases and J lost 4; bases outside the gene matches: 15. Written as DNA, the CDR3 is TGTGCCAGTAGTCCCTCCGGGACTAGCGGGTATCAAATTTACGAGCAGTACTTC. As protein: CASSPSGTSGYQIYEQYF.

In regard to this clone: A much larger clone differs from this one at a single base, so this may be a read error. This chain connects TRBV20-1 to TRBJ2-1; TRBD2 matches at 14 bases. Germline CDR1 is DFQATT and CDR2 is SNEGSKA (reference sequence). Trimming removed 5 bases from V and 4 bases from J; junction bases left unmatched: 4. This CDR3 comprises 15 residues. The CDR3 spells CSASGLAGAYNEQFF. The CDR3 DNA reads as TGCAGTGCTTCGGGACTAGCGGGGGCGTACAATGAGCAGTTCTTC.

The sample holds a few counts of this clone. This same CDR3 is encoded by further DNA sequences in the sample. This chain links TRBV18 with TRBJ1-3; 7 positions agree with TRBD1. CDR1 and CDR2 from the germline V gene are KGHSH and LQKENI. V shed 2 bases and J 5 bases; nucleotides not matched to a gene: 18. This CDR3 has 19 amino acids. The CDR3 sequence: CASSPGVTGAQPIRNTIYF. CDR3 in DNA: TGTGCCAGCTCACCAGGAGTAACAGGGGCGCAGCCGATTAGAAACACCATATATTTT.

This clone was counted many times. The genes are TRBV10-2 and TRBJ1-4, with TRBD1 as a possible D gene (6 bases). The CDR3 length is 14 residues. CDR1 is WSHSY and CDR2 is SAAADI in the germline V gene. The V gene lost 2 bases and the J gene lost 7 bases, with 11 bases spanning the gap. CDR3 nucleotides: TGCGCCAGCAGTGAGGACCCGACAGGTGAAAAACTGTTTTTT. Its translation is CASSEDPTGEKLFF.